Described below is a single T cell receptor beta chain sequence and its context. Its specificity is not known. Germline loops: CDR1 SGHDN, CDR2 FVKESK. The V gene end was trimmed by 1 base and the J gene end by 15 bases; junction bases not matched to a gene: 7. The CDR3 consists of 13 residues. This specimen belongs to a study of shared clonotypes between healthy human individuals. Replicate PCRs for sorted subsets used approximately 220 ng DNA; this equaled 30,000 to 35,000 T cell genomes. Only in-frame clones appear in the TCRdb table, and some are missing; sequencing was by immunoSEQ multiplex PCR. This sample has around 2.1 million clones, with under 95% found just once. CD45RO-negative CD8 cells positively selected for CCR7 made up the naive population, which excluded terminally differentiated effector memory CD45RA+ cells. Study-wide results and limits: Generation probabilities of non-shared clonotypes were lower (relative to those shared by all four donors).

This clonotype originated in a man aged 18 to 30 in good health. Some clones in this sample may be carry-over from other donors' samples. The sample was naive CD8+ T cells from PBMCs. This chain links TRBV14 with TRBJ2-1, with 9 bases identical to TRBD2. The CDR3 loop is CASSQVLAGGWFF. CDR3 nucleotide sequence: TGTGCCAGCAGCCAAGTTTTGGCGGGAGGGTGGTTCTTC. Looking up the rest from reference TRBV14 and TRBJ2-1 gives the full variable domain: EAGVTQFPSHSVIEKGQTVTLRCDPISGHDNLYWYRRVMGKEIKFLLHFVKESKQDESGMPNNRFLAERTGGTYSTLKVQPAELEDSGVYFCASSQVLAGGWFFGPGTRLTVL.